These 20 T cell receptor beta chains were all obtained from the same sample, sequenced in a study of blood T cell repertoires in COVID-19. Method: immunoSEQ multiplex PCR; TCRdb's copy keeps in-frame clones and lacks some. The profile shows nearly 45,000 clones, around 84% of them singletons. Sequencing input: peripheral blood. The receptors come from a human donor in a cohort sampled during active COVID-19.

The J gene is TRBJ1-1, the V gene TRBV10-1; tentative D call: TRBD1 (6 bases). Germline CDR1 is WNHNN and CDR2 is SYGVQD (reference sequence). Trimming shortened V by 7 bases and J by 5 bases, and 14 bases separated the two germline ends. The CDR3 runs to 13 residues. DNA for the CDR3: TGCGCCAGCATGGCCAACAGGGAGACTGAAGCTTTCTTT. Its translation: CASMANRETEAFF.

The chain combines TRBV28 with TRBJ1-5; D is possibly TRBD1 (6 bases). This CDR3 region has 13 residues. The V gene's germline CDR1 is MDHEN and CDR2 SYDVKM. V dropped 7 bases and J dropped 4 bases, with 11 bases sitting between them. This chain's CDR3 is CASILTGNQPQHF. Written as DNA, the CDR3 is TGTGCCAGCATATTGACAGGTAATCAGCCCCAGCATTTT.

The rearrangement uses TRBV7-2 and TRBJ2-5, with D maybe TRBD1 (6 bases). CDR1 is SGHTA and CDR2 is FQGNSA in the germline V gene. With 1 base removed from V and 1 base from J, the gap between germline ends came to 7 bases. CDR3 size: 14 residues. The DNA for the CDR3 is TGTGCCAGCAGCTTAGGGGGGCTCCAAGAGACCCAGTACTTC. It encodes CASSLGGLQETQYF.

The rearrangement uses TRBV11-2 and TRBJ1-1; a possible D gene is TRBD1 (6 bases). The CDR3 contains 15 residues. CDR1 and CDR2 (germline): SGHAT, FQNNGV. The ends were cut back, 0 bases at V and 8 bases at J, with 16 bases in the middle. The CDR3 nucleotides are TGTGCCAGCAGCTTAGATCTGGGCGGGGGCGCCGAAGCTTTCTTT. Protein: CASSLDLGGGAEAFF.

V is TRBV6-2 or TRBV6-3 and J is TRBJ2-1; D gene ambiguous. The germline CDR1 and CDR2 sequences are MNHEY and SVGEGT. V lost 4 bases, J lost 6 bases, and 16 bases lay in between. This CDR3 has 15 amino acids. Here the CDR3 DNA reads TGTGCCAGCAGTTTCACCGGGTCCTTGGGCAATGAGCAGTTCTTC. It is translated as CASSFTGSLGNEQFF.

In its sample, this clone was seen once. This chain links TRBV7-9 with TRBJ1-4; D not certain. Germline-derived CDR1 and CDR2 are SEHNR and FQNEAQ (reference sequence). CDR3 length equals 13 residues. V was trimmed by 2 bases and J by 6 bases, leaving 7 bases between them. CDR3 DNA: TGTGCCAGCAGCTTACAGGATGATGAAAAACTGTTTTTT. Its protein product is CASSLQDDEKLFF. The variable domain in full, completed from reference TRBV7-9 and TRBJ1-4, reads DTGVSQNPRHKITKRGQNVTFRCDPISEHNRLYWYRQTLGQGPEFLTYFQNEAQLEKSRLLSDRFSAERPKGSFSTLEIQRTEQGDSAMYLCASSLQDDEKLFFGSGTQLSVL.

The chain has TRBV7-2 and TRBJ1-5, with D possibly TRBD1 on 6 matching bases. CDR1 SGHTA and CDR2 FQGNSA come from the germline V gene. Trimming pared 5 bases from V and 3 bases from J, leaving 14 bases between. CDR3 length equals 15 residues. CDR3 in DNA: TGTGCCAGCAGCCAAGAAAGGGGGTACAATCAGCCCCAGCATTTT. This encodes CASSQERGYNQPQHF. The whole variable domain, filled in from reference TRBV7-2 and TRBJ1-5, reads GAGVSQSPSNKVTEKGKDVELRCDPISGHTALYWYRQSLGQGLEFLIYFQGNSAPDKSGLPSDRFSAERTGGSVSTLTIQRTQQEDSAVYLCASSQERGYNQPQHFGDGTRLSIL.

The CDR3 spells CASSTLAGAPTDTQYF. DNA of the CDR3: TGTGCCAGCAGCACCTTAGCGGGGGCCCCCACAGATACGCAGTATTTT. The V and J genes are TRBV11-2 and TRBJ2-3; 9 nucleotides line up with TRBD2. Per germline, CDR1 SGHAT and CDR2 FQNNGV. With V trimmed by 5 bases and J by 2 bases, 8 bases remained unmatched. The CDR3 extends over 16 amino acids.

J is TRBJ1-2 and V is TRBV6-1, with 11 positions matching TRBD1. This CDR3 has 16 amino acids. Germline CDR1 reads MNHNS; CDR2 reads SASEGT. V was pared by 3 bases and J by 4 bases, with 7 bases of the junction left unmatched. CDR3 loop: CASSDGQGARAYGYTF. The CDR3 nucleotides read TGTGCCAGCAGTGATGGACAGGGGGCAAGGGCCTATGGCTACACCTTC.

V is TRBV3-1 (or the pseudogene TRBV3-2) and J is TRBJ1-1, with D hard to call. V was shortened by 3 bases and J by 11 bases, with 10 bases between the two germline ends. This CDR3 spans 11 amino acids. Germline V gene lookup returns CDR1 LGHDT and CDR2 YNNKEL (reference sequence). The CDR3 protein is CASSQRREAFF. The CDR3 coding sequence is TGTGCCAGCAGCCAGCGGCGGGAGGCTTTCTTT.

The rearrangement links TRBV18 to TRBJ2-1, with D perhaps TRBD2 (6 bases). The V end lost 3 bases, the J end lost 10 bases, and 13 bases lay between the germline ends. CDR1 is KGHSH and CDR2 is LQKENI in the germline V gene. The CDR3 is made up of 13 amino acids. The CDR3 spells CASSPWGGTEQFF. The CDR3, as DNA: TGTGCCAGCTCACCTTGGGGCGGGACGGAGCAGTTCTTC.

This clone was seen a single time. The CDR3 region has the DNA TGTGCCAGCAGCTTGCTCCCTCAACTAGCGACAGATACGCAGTATTTT. Translation gives CASSLLPQLATDTQYF. The V and J genes are TRBV5-8 and TRBJ2-3; 7 nucleotides match TRBD2. V lost 1 base to trimming and J lost 3 bases; unmatched junction nucleotides: 8. The CDR3 is 16 residues long. From germline, CDR1 is SGHTS and CDR2 YDEGEE.

The CDR3 nucleotides read TGTGCCAGCAGCCAAGTATTGGTCTATAGCAATCAGCCCCAGCATTTT. This sequence encodes CASSQVLVYSNQPQHF. The chain links TRBV14 to TRBJ1-5; D not resolved. CDR1 is SGHDN, CDR2 FVKESK, per germline. This CDR3 spans 16 amino acids. V lost 1 base, J lost 0 bases, and 10 bases lay in between.

The chain links TRBV28 to TRBJ2-1; D may be TRBD2 (5 bases). This CDR3 has 13 residues. The V gene lost 8 bases and the J gene lost 4 bases, with 12 bases spanning the gap. Looked up from germline, CDR1 is MDHEN and CDR2 is SYDVKM. The chain's CDR3 is CASRGLSYNEQFF. The CDR3 DNA is TGTGCCAGCCGAGGGCTATCTTACAATGAGCAGTTCTTC.

Concerning this clone itself: The same CDR3 also results from other DNA sequences found in this sample. V and J are TRBV30 and TRBJ1-3; D call uncertain. The CDR3 runs 13 residues. Per germline, CDR1 GTSNPN and CDR2 SVGIG (reference sequence). V was pared by 1 base and J by 0 bases, with 4 bases between. In nucleotides, the CDR3 is TGTGCCTGGAGTGGTATCTCTGGAAACACCATATATTTT. Its protein product is CAWSGISGNTIYF.

The V and J genes are TRBV7-9 and TRBJ2-7, with TRBD1 matching over 7 bases. Trimming at V came to 5 bases and at J to 2 bases, leaving 6 bases not matched to a gene. Per the germline V gene, CDR1 is SEHNR and CDR2 is FQNEAQ (reference sequence). This CDR3 region has 14 residues. CDR3 DNA: TGTGCCAGCAGCGTTCGACAGGGACCCTACGAGCAGTACTTC. Translation: CASSVRQGPYEQYF. The full variable domain, completed using reference TRBV7-9 and TRBJ2-7, is DTGVSQNPRHKITKRGQNVTFRCDPISEHNRLYWYRQTLGQGPEFLTYFQNEAQLEKSRLLSDRFSAERPKGSFSTLEIQRTEQGDSAMYLCASSVRQGPYEQYFGPGTRLTVT.

This sequence joins TRBV9 and TRBJ2-3, with D perhaps matching TRBD1 (6 bases). This CDR3 spans 15 amino acids. Germline values: CDR1 SGDLS, CDR2 YYNGEE. V shed 4 bases and J shed 2 bases, with 14 bases lying between them. Here the CDR3 reads CASSLQGHSTDTQYF. CDR3 nucleotides: TGTGCCAGCAGCCTACAGGGTCACTCCACAGATACGCAGTATTTT.

The V gene is TRBV6-2 or TRBV6-3, the J gene TRBJ1-1; D perhaps matches TRBD1 (6 bases). Germline V gene sequence: CDR1 MNHEY, CDR2 SVGEGT. This CDR3 comprises 15 residues. The V and J ends lost 4 bases and 6 bases respectively, with 18 bases between them. CDR3: CASSSTPEQGAEAFF. DNA for the CDR3: TGTGCCAGCAGTTCTACGCCGGAACAGGGTGCTGAAGCTTTCTTT.

This clone came up once. The chain is built from TRBV4-3 and TRBJ1-2; D is perhaps TRBD1 (5 bases). The CDR3 has 15 amino acids. Germline CDR1 is LGHNA and CDR2 is YSLEER. The ends were cut back, 0 bases at V and 4 bases at J, with 12 bases in the middle. The DNA for the CDR3 is TGCGCCAGCAGCCAAGATCCAGGGTGGTCCTATGGCTACACCTTC. Translation gives CASSQDPGWSYGYTF.

The J gene is TRBJ2-1, the V gene TRBV21-1; TRBD2 is the table's D call, not checked against the DNA. TRBV21-1 is a pseudogene locus. The length of the CDR3 is 12 residues. The chain's CDR3 is CASSKGGDEQFF. Here the CDR3 DNA reads TGTGCCAGCAGCAAGGGGGGGGATGAGCAGTTCTTC.